The clone carrying this T cell receptor (beta chain) was detected only a few times. Using its own MiXCR run on the RT-PCR reads, TCRdb lists one record per CDR3 protein. The table has 190,000 or so distinct CDR3 sequences, over 30% seen once. The source of the sample is a study of patients and donors after allogeneic stem cell transplantation. Trimming cost V 1 base and J 5 bases, with 23 bases left between them. The germline gives CDR1 SEHNR, CDR2 FQNEAQ (reference sequence). This CDR3 contains 18 residues. The sequenced sample was blood, either unsorted or a sorted T cell fraction (not recorded which). The chain has TRBV7-9 and TRBJ2-5, with a weak D call TRBD2 (6 bases). The receptor was derived from a human donor who was either an allogeneic HSCT recipient or a stem cell or donor lymphocyte infusion donor (not recorded which). It is not recorded whose cells these are; they may come from a transplant donor. This chain's CDR3 is CASSLDPRDAGPGETQYF. For the CDR3, the DNA is TGTGCCAGCAGCTTAGACCCCCGGGATGCGGGACCCGGGGAGACCCAGTACTTC.